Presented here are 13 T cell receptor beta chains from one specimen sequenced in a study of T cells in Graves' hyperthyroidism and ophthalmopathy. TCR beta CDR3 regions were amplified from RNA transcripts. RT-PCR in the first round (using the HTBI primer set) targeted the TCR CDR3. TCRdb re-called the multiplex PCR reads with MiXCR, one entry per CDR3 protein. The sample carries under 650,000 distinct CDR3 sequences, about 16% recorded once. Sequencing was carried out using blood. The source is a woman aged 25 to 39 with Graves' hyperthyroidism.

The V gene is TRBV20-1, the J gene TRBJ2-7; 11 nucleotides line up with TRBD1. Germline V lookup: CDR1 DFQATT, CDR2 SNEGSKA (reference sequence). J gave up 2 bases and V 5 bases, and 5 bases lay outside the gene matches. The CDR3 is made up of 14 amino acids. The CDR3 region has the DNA TGCAGTGCTGTTGGGACAGGGGGTCCCTACGAGCAGTACTTC. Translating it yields CSAVGTGGPYEQYF.

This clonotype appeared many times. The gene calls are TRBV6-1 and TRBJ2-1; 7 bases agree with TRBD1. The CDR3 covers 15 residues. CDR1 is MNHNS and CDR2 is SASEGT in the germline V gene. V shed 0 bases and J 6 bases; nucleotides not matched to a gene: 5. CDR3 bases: TGTGCCAGCAGTGAAGCATCGTCAGGGGGCAATGAGCAGTTCTTC. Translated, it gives CASSEASSGGNEQFF.

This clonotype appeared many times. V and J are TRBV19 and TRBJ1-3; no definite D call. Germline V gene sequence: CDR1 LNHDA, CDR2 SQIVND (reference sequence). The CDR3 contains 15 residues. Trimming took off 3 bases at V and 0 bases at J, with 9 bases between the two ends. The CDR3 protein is CASSIAGISGNTIYF. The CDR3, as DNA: TGTGCCAGTAGTATTGCCGGGATCTCTGGAAACACCATATATTTT.

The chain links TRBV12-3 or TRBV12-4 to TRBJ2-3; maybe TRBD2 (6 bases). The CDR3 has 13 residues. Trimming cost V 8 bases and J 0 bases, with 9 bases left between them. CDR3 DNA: TGTGCCAGCCCCGGGAGCAGCACAGATACGCAGTATTTT. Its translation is CASPGSSTDTQYF.

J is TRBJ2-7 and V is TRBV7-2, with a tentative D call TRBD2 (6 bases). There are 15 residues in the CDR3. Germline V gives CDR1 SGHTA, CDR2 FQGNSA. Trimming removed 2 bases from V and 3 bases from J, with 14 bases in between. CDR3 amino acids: CASSLPGLQNYEQYF. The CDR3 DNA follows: TGTGCCAGCAGCTTACCGGGACTTCAGAACTACGAGCAGTACTTC.

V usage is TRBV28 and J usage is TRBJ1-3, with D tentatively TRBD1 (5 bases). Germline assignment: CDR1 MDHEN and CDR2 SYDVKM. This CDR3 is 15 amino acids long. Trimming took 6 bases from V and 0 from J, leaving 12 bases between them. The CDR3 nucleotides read TGTGCCAGCAGCCGCGGGGGGATCTCTGGAAACACCATATATTTT. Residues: CASSRGGISGNTIYF.

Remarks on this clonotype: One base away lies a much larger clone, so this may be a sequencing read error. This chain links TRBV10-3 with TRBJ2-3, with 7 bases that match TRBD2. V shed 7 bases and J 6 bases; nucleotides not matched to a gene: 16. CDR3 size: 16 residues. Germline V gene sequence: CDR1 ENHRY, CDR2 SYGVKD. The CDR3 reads CAINGSGAGVSDTQYF. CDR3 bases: TGTGCCATCAATGGGAGTGGGGCGGGAGTTTCGGATACGCAGTATTTT.

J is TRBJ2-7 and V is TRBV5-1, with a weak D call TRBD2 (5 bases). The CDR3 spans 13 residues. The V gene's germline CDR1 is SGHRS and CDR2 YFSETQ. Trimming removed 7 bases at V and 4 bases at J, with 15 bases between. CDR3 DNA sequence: TGCGCCAGCCAAACAGACCGCGGGTACGAGCAGTACTTC. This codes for CASQTDRGYEQYF.

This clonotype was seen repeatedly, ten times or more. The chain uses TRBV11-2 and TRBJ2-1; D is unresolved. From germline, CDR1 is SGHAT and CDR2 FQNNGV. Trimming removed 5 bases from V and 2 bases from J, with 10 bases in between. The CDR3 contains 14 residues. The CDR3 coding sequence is TGTGCCAGCAGCCCCAGGCGTACCTACAATGAGCAGTTCTTC. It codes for CASSPRRTYNEQFF.

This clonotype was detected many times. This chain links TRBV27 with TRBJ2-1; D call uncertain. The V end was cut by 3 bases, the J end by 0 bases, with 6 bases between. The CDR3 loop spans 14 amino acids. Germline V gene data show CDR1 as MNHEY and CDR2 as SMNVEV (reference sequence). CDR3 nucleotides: TGTGCCAGCAGTTTTAACCCCTCCTACAATGAGCAGTTCTTC. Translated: CASSFNPSYNEQFF.

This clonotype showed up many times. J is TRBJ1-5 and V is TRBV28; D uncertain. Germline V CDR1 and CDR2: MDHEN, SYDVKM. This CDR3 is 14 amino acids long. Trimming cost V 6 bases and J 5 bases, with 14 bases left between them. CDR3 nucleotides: TGTGCCAGCAGCCTAAGGGTATTCGATCAGCCCCAGCATTTT. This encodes CASSLRVFDQPQHF.

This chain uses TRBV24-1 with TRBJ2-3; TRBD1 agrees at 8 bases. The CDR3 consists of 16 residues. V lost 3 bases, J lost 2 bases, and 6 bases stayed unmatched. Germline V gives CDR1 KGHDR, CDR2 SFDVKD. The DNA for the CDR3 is TGTGCCACCAGTGATCCCGGGACAGGCAACACAGATACGCAGTATTTT. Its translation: CATSDPGTGNTDTQYF.

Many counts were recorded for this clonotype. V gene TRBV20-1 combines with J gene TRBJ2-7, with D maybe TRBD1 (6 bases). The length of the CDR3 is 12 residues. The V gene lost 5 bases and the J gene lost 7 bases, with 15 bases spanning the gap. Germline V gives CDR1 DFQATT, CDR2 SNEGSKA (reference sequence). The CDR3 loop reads CSASRGLQEQYF. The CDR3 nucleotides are TGCAGTGCTTCCAGGGGATTGCAAGAGCAGTACTTC.